This T cell receptor beta chain was recorded in a study of a mutant IDH1 vaccine in newly diagnosed glioma. Overall study: Scheduled for weeks 1, 3, 5, 7, 11, 15, 19 and 23, eight vaccinations were given to patients. Vaccination followed radiotherapy alone by 4-6 weeks, or accompanied temozolomide cycles. Most patients had received both radiotherapy and temozolomide, the prior options being radiotherapy, temozolomide, or both. Study-level results: Vaccine-induced immune responses were detected in 85% to 95% of patients.

Specified time point: week 5, during vaccination. Each vaccine dose was 300 ug of mutant IDH1 20-mer peptide, with topical imiquimod. Details on this clone: The target antigen is unknown.

Trimming shortened V by 0 bases and J by 0 bases, and 7 bases separated the two germline ends. Germline CDR1 and CDR2: SGHKS and YYEKEE (reference sequence). The CDR3 consists of 15 residues. Generated by immunoSEQ multiplex PCR, the TCRdb table keeps only in-frame clones and is missing some. This sample has 56,000 or so clones, with about three quarters found just once. This sample comprised PBMCs, obtained from a glioma patient whose treatment included an IDH1 peptide vaccine. The receptor comes from a woman aged 40 to 49 with glioma. This rearrangement joins TRBV5-5 to TRBJ1-5; D ambiguous. The CDR3 reads CASSLGARSNQPQHF. The CDR3 nucleotides read TGTGCCAGCAGCTTGGGGGCCCGTAGCAATCAGCCCCAGCATTTT.